What follows are 18 T cell receptor beta chains derived from one specimen sequenced in a study of T-cell reconstitution after alpha-beta-depleted transplantation in children. As it was prepared, the TCRbeta library received unique molecular identifiers. In TCRdb, the PCR reads were re-called with MiXCR into one record per CDR3 protein. The table has 250,000 to 400,000 distinct CDR3 sequences, roughly 21% seen once. The material sequenced was PBMCs, mostly from graft donor cells, taken 180 days after TCRalphabeta/CD19-depleted stem cell transplant. These receptors all come from a male patient between 10 and 17 years old who had a stem cell transplant for acute lymphoblastic leukemia, so the T cells may come from the graft donor.

The gene calls are TRBV5-1 and TRBJ1-4; a weak D match, TRBD1 (6 bases). The CDR3 sequence is 15 residues long. Germline CDR1 SGHRS, CDR2 YFSETQ. The V end was cut by 0 bases, the J end by 8 bases, with 14 bases between. The CDR3 DNA reads TGCGCCAGCAGCTTGGAGGGCAGGGGTGAGGAAAAACTGTTTTTT. It codes for CASSLEGRGEEKLFF.

The rearrangement links TRBV5-5 to TRBJ2-5, with D perhaps matching TRBD1 (6 bases). The V end was cut by 0 bases, the J end by 5 bases, with 11 bases between. Looked up from germline, CDR1 is SGHKS and CDR2 is YYEKEE (reference sequence). The CDR3 is 14 residues long. CDR3 amino acids: CASSLVAGDETQYF. The DNA of the CDR3 is TGTGCCAGCAGCTTGGTGGCAGGGGATGAGACCCAGTACTTC.

The chain couples TRBV4-2 to TRBJ2-5; the D call may be TRBD1 or TRBD2 (5 bases each). The V gene lost 0 bases and the J gene lost 1 base, with 6 bases spanning the gap. This CDR3 comprises 14 residues. From germline, CDR1 is LGHNA and CDR2 YNFKEQ. CDR3 sequence: CASSQEGTQETQYF. The CDR3 region has the DNA TGTGCCAGCAGCCAAGAGGGGACCCAAGAGACCCAGTACTTC.

V and J are TRBV3-1 and TRBJ2-7; D unresolved. There are 13 residues in the CDR3. Germline V CDR1 and CDR2: LGHDT, YNNKEL (reference sequence). V was shortened by 4 bases and J by 2 bases, with 9 bases between the two germline ends. DNA for the CDR3: TGTGCCAGCAGCCCCCACTACGCCTACGAGCAGTACTTC. Its protein is CASSPHYAYEQYF.

This clonotype was seen at least ten times. This chain uses TRBV27 with TRBJ2-1, with TRBD2 matching over 11 bases. V was clipped by 5 bases and J by 4 bases; unmatched bases: 4. The CDR3 is 15 amino acids. Germline V CDR1 and CDR2: MNHEY, SMNVEV (reference sequence). The CDR3 region has the DNA TGTGCCAGCAGTCCCCGACTAGCGGGGTACAATGAGCAGTTCTTC. Amino acids: CASSPRLAGYNEQFF.

This clonotype has a handful of counts. The chain is built from TRBV29-1 and TRBJ1-4; D call uncertain. V shed 2 bases and J shed 8 bases, with 15 bases lying between them. The V gene's germline CDR1 is SQVTM and CDR2 ANQGSEA. The CDR3 covers 14 residues. DNA of the CDR3: TGCAGCGTTGAACTCCGCTCTATTAGGGAAAAACTGTTTTTT. Translating it yields CSVELRSIREKLFF.

This clonotype occurred a few times. This sequence joins TRBV2 and TRBJ1-6, with 7 bases fitting TRBD1. The CDR3 sequence is 13 residues long. Germline values: CDR1 SNHLY, CDR2 FYNNEI. The J segment lost 10 bases and the V segment lost 11 bases, leaving 11 bases of the junction unmatched. CDR3 sequence (DNA): TGTGCCCGCACCGGGACAGCCTCCTCACCCCTCCACTTT. Protein product: CARTGTASSPLHF.

This clonotype was counted a few times. The chain links TRBV20-1 to TRBJ1-1; D not resolved. Germline CDR1 and CDR2: DFQATT and SNEGSKA (reference sequence). This CDR3 contains 14 residues. Between the trimmed V and J ends, which lost 0 bases and 4 bases, there was a span of 12 bases. The CDR3 sequence is CSARDWAGATEAFF. The DNA of the CDR3 is TGCAGTGCTAGAGATTGGGCAGGCGCCACTGAAGCTTTCTTT.

This clonotype was recorded at least ten times. The chain has TRBV7-8 and TRBJ2-7, with a possible D match to TRBD1 (6 bases). Per germline, CDR1 SGHVS and CDR2 FQNEAQ. V was cut by 7 bases and J by 2 bases, with 12 bases left in between. The length of the CDR3 is 13 residues. The CDR3 loop reads CASTQPGAYEQYF. The CDR3 DNA follows: TGTGCCAGCACCCAACCAGGGGCCTACGAGCAGTACTTC.

The V call is TRBV27, the J call TRBJ2-5; no reliable D call. Looked up from germline, CDR1 is MNHEY and CDR2 is SMNVEV (reference sequence). V was trimmed by 2 bases and J by 2 bases, leaving 12 bases between them. There are 15 residues in the CDR3. Written as DNA, the CDR3 is TGTGCCAGCAGTTTAAGTTTGGGCCCACAAGAGACCCAGTACTTC. The encoded protein is CASSLSLGPQETQYF.

The chain joins TRBV5-1 to TRBJ1-1; 8 nucleotides line up with TRBD1. The CDR3 extends over 14 amino acids. CDR1 SGHRS and CDR2 YFSETQ come from the germline V gene. V shed 3 bases and J 5 bases; nucleotides not matched to a gene: 6. CDR3 residues: CASSSLGQGTEAFF. CDR3 coding DNA: TGCGCCAGCAGCTCTCTAGGACAGGGAACTGAAGCTTTCTTT.

This clonotype appeared a few times. V usage is TRBV6-1 and J usage is TRBJ1-1, with D possibly being TRBD1 (5 bases). V was shortened by 6 bases and J by 4 bases, with 24 bases between the two germline ends. Germline CDR1 MNHNS, CDR2 SASEGT. The CDR3 length is 17 residues. The CDR3 DNA is TGTGCCAGCAGCCCGACAGACCGGGGACTCCTGGGCACTGAAGCTTTCTTT. Its translation: CASSPTDRGLLGTEAFF.

In its sample, this clonotype was seen a few times. The genes are TRBV5-1 and TRBJ1-2; 8 nucleotides line up with TRBD1. The CDR3 extends over 13 amino acids. J gave up 7 bases and V 4 bases, and 6 bases lay outside the gene matches. Germline loops: CDR1 SGHRS, CDR2 YFSETQ. CDR3 sequence: CASSTQGARGYTF. Written as DNA, the CDR3 is TGCGCCAGCAGCACGCAGGGGGCTCGTGGCTACACCTTC.

The chain employs TRBV4-1 and TRBJ1-5; D is undetermined. V was shortened by 0 bases and J by 7 bases, with 13 bases between the two germline ends. The CDR3 is 15 amino acids. CDR1 is MGHRA and CDR2 is YSYEKL in the germline V gene. CDR3 nucleotides: TGCGCCAGCAGCCAAGATTTAACGACGGGCCAGCCCCAGCATTTT. Protein sequence: CASSQDLTTGQPQHF.

This clonotype was picked up a small number of times. Its ends do not fully match the called genes, so a read error is possible. The chain employs TRBV2 and TRBJ2-7; the D is unclear. This CDR3 contains 12 residues. Germline CDR1 SNHLY, CDR2 FYNNEI. The CDR3 bases are TGTGCCAGCAGAGAAGTGGCCTACGAGCAGTACTTC. Protein product: CASREVAYEQYF. The full variable domain, in which reference TRBV2 and TRBJ2-7 provide the parts outside the CDR3, is EPEVTQTPSHQVTQMGQEVILRCVPISNHLYFYWYRQILGQKVEFLVSFYNNEISEKSEIFDDQFSVERPDGSNFTLKIRSTKLEDSAMYFCASREVAYEQYFGPGTRLTVT.

The gene calls are TRBV29-1 and TRBJ2-7; D ambiguous. CDR1 and CDR2 (germline): SQVTM, ANQGSEA. Trimming pared 4 bases from V and 4 bases from J, leaving 5 bases between. The CDR3 totals 10 residues. For the CDR3, the DNA is TGCAGCGTTGGCGAATACGAGCAGTACTTC. This gives the protein CSVGEYEQYF.

This clonotype was seen a few times. This chain uses TRBV15 with TRBJ1-1, with a weak D call TRBD1 (5 bases). In germline, CDR1 is LNHNV, CDR2 YYDKDF (reference sequence). CDR3 length: 14 amino acids. Trimming left V 3 bases short and J 0 bases short, with 8 bases between. Written as DNA, the CDR3 is TGTGCCACCAGCAGGACAGTTATGAACACTGAAGCTTTCTTT. It encodes CATSRTVMNTEAFF. Using reference TRBV15 and TRBJ1-1 for the parts outside the CDR3, the full variable domain is DAMVIQNPRYQVTQFGKPVTLSCSQTLNHNVMYWYQQKSSQAPKLLFHYYDKDFNNEADTPDNFQSRRPNTSFCFLDIRSPGLGDTAMYLCATSRTVMNTEAFFGQGTRLTVV.

The rearrangement joins TRBV20-1 to TRBJ2-7; D is ambiguous. The CDR3 spans 12 residues. Germline values: CDR1 DFQATT, CDR2 SNEGSKA (reference sequence). CDR3 region: CSAQRWAGEQYF. CDR3 coding DNA: TGCAGCGCCCAACGTTGGGCCGGGGAGCAGTACTTC.